The sequence of this TCR beta chain was determined in a study of T cells in Graves' hyperthyroidism and ophthalmopathy. Study-wide points: Ophthalmopathy was separated from stable hyperthyroidism by a 13 V-J model.

Regions amplified from RNA transcripts were the TCR beta CDR3 regions. Using the HTBI primer set, a first-round RT-PCR was run on the TCR CDR3. TCRdb fed the multiplex PCR reads into MiXCR, producing one record per CDR3 protein. The sample holds 250,000 to 300,000 distinct CDR3 sequences, roughly 15% seen once. This clonotype was observed many times. The antigen is unknown. The CDR3 has 13 amino acids. Germline CDR1 is SNHLY and CDR2 is FYNNEI. The V gene end was trimmed by 9 bases and the J gene end by 8 bases; junction bases not matched to a gene: 5. The chain couples TRBV2 to TRBJ2-1, with TRBD2 identical over 12 bases. The clonotype comes from a woman in her twenties or thirties with Graves' hyperthyroidism that later progressed to Graves' ophthalmopathy. Sequencing was done on a sample of blood. The CDR3 coding sequence is TGTGCCAGGCCGGCTAGCGGGAGGGATGAGCAGTTCTTC. Protein sequence: CARPASGRDEQFF. The whole variable domain, filled in from reference TRBV2 and TRBJ2-1, reads EPEVTQTPSHQVTQMGQEVILRCVPISNHLYFYWYRQILGQKVEFLVSFYNNEISEKSEIFDDQFSVERPDGSNFTLKIRSTKLEDSAMYFCARPASGRDEQFFGPGTRLTVL.